Sequencing of this TCR beta chain was carried out in a study of CD8 T cells in Susac syndrome. CDR3 length: 14 residues. Germline CDR1 and CDR2: MNHEY and SVGAGI. Trimming cost V 2 bases and J 6 bases, with 13 bases left between them. RNA totalling 0.5 to 1 ug underwent reverse transcription with random hexamers. An immunoSEQ multiplex PCR amplified TCR beta CDR3 over 54 Vbeta and 13 Jbeta. TCRdb recomputed calls from the immunoSEQ multiplex PCR reads with MiXCR, one row per CDR3 protein. Among about 300,000 distinct CDR3 sequences listed, roughly 85% were seen once. Sequenced: CD8+ T cells from PBMCs. The gene calls are TRBV6-5 and TRBJ1-1; D is undetermined. The source of this sequence is a human donor with multiple sclerosis. The chain's CDR3 is CASSYRLAGAEAFF. DNA of the CDR3: TGTGCCAGCAGTTACCGGCTGGCTGGGGCTGAAGCTTTCTTT.